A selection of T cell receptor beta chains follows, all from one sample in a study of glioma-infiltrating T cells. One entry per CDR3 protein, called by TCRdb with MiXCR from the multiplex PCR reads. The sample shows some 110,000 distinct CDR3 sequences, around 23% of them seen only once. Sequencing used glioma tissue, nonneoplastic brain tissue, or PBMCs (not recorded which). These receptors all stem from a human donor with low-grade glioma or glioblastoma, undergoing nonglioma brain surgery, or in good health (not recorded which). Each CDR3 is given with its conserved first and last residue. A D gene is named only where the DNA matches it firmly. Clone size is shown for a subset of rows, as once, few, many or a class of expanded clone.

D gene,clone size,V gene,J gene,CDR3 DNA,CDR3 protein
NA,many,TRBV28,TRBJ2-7,TGTGCCAGCAGTGCCTACAACTACGAGCAGTACTTC,CASSAYNYEQYF
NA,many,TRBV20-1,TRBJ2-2,TGCAGTGCTAGACCACAGTTAAACACCGGGGAGCTGTTTTTT,CSARPQLNTGELFF
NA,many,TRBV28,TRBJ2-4,TGTGCCAGCAGGCGCCGGGGGCTGAGGGGGACTATAGCCAAAAACATTCAGTACTTC,CASRRRGLRGTIAKNIQYF
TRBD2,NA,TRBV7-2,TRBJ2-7,TGTGCCAGCAGCCCTACGGGGACTAGTTGGAGCCAGTACTTC,CASSPTGTSWSQYF
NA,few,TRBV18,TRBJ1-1,TGTGCCAGCTCACTCCTTTCCGGGACGGAGAACACTGAAGCTTTCTTT,CASSLLSGTENTEAFF
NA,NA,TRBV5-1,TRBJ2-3,TGCGCCAGCAGTCCGGGGGTTTCGGATACGCAGTATTTT,CASSPGVSDTQYF
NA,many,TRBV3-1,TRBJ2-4,TGTGCCAGCAGCCGAAATGAAAACATTCAGTACTTC,CASSRNENIQYF
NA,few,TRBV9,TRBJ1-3,TGTGCCAGCAGCGTACAAGGCCCTGACTCTGGAAACACCATATATTTT,CASSVQGPDSGNTIYF
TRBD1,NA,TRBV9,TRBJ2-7,TGTGCCAGCAGCGTAGATGGGACAGGGTTCTACGAGCAGTACTTC,CASSVDGTGFYEQYF
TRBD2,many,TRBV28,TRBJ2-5,TGTGCCAGCAGTGGACAGGGACTAGCGGGAGTCTTC,CASSGQGLAGVF
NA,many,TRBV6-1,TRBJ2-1,TGTGCCAGCAGCTCCCACAATGAGCAGTTCTTC,CASSSHNEQFF
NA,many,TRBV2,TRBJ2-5,TGTGCCAGCAGTATGGGCAGGGTGTACTTC,CASSMGRVYF
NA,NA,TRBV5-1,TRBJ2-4,TGCGCCAGCAGCTTGGCTAGTCAAAACATTCAGTACTTC,CASSLASQNIQYF